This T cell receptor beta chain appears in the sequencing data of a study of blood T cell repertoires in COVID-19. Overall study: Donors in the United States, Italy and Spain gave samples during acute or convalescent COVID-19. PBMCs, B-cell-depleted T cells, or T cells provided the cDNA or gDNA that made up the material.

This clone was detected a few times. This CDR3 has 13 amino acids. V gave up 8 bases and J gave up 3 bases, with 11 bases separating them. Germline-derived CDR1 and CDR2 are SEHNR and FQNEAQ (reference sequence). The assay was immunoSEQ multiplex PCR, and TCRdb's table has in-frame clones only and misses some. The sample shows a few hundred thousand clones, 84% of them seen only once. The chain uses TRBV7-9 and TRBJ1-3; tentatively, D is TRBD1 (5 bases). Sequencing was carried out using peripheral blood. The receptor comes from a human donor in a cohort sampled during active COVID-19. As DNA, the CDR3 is TGTGCCAGCCAGACAGACTTTGGAAACACCATATATTTT. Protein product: CASQTDFGNTIYF.